The next 21 T cell receptor beta chains were all read from a single sample in a study of T-cell reconstitution after alpha-beta-depleted transplantation in children. Preparation of the TCRbeta library was carried out with unique molecular identifiers. TCRdb independently ran MiXCR on the PCR reads; one entry per CDR3 protein. This sample has around 300,000 distinct CDR3 sequences, with about a tenth found just once. The source was PBMCs, collected before TCRalphabeta/CD19-depleted stem cell transplant. Source of these receptors: a boy younger than two with acute myeloid leukemia, due to receive a stem cell transplant.

This clonotype was observed many times. The V call is TRBV6-5, the J call TRBJ1-6; D unresolved. The CDR3 runs to 14 residues. CDR1 MNHEY and CDR2 SVGAGI come from the germline V gene. Trimming pared 2 bases from V and 10 bases from J, leaving 12 bases between. CDR3 nucleotide sequence: TGTGCCAGCAGTTACGCAGAGGCGGGATCACCCCTCCACTTT. Its translation: CASSYAEAGSPLHF.

This clonotype was observed at least ten times. V and J are TRBV7-9 and TRBJ2-7, with 9 bases that match TRBD1. The V gene's germline CDR1 is SEHNR and CDR2 FQNEAQ (reference sequence). CDR3 length: 15 amino acids. Trimming removed 4 bases from V and 0 bases from J; junction bases left unmatched: 4. The CDR3 loop reads CASSYRDRASYEQYF. The CDR3 DNA reads TGTGCCAGCAGCTACCGGGACAGGGCCTCCTACGAGCAGTACTTC.

This clonotype was recorded a few times. This sequence joins TRBV5-1 and TRBJ2-7; 8 nucleotides agree with TRBD2. The CDR3 covers 15 residues. Trimming cost V 3 bases and J 2 bases; bases outside gene matches: 7. In germline, CDR1 is SGHRS, CDR2 YFSETQ. For the CDR3, the DNA is TGCGCCAGCAGCTCCACTAGCGGCTTCACCTACGAGCAGTACTTC. Translated, it gives CASSSTSGFTYEQYF.

This clonotype was observed at least ten times. This CDR3 is CASSVQGGNSPLHF. DNA for the CDR3: TGTGCCAGCAGTGTGCAGGGTGGCAATTCACCCCTCCACTTT. The chain has TRBV6-1 and TRBJ1-6; D perhaps matches TRBD1 (5 bases). The CDR3 spans 14 residues. Germline values: CDR1 MNHNS, CDR2 SASEGT. V lost 4 bases and J 7 bases, leaving 11 bases between the germline ends.

This clonotype has ten or more counts. The chain recombines TRBV7-3 with TRBJ1-1; maybe TRBD1 (5 bases). The V end was cut by 10 bases, the J end by 4 bases, with 19 bases between. Per the germline V gene, CDR1 is SGHTA and CDR2 is FQGTGA. The length of the CDR3 is 14 residues. The CDR3 loop is CATPGLLASTEAFF. The CDR3 bases are TGTGCCACCCCGGGACTCCTTGCTTCCACTGAAGCTTTCTTT.

In this sample, this clonotype turned up a few times. The rearrangement uses TRBV7-8 and TRBJ1-5; D gene unclear. Germline loops: CDR1 SGHVS, CDR2 FQNEAQ. The V end lost 3 bases, the J end lost 1 base, and 10 bases lay between the germline ends. The CDR3 is 15 residues long. The CDR3 DNA follows: TGTGCCAGCAGCTTTTCGTGGGTGAGCAATCAGCCCCAGCATTTT. Translating it yields CASSFSWVSNQPQHF.

This clonotype was recorded many times. The rearrangement joins TRBV5-1 to TRBJ2-1; weak D call: TRBD1 (5 bases). The CDR3 has 16 amino acids. Germline assignment: CDR1 SGHRS and CDR2 YFSETQ. V shed 0 bases and J shed 2 bases, with 12 bases lying between them. In nucleotides, the CDR3 is TGCGCCAGCAGCTTGGGTAGCAGGGTCCCCTACAATGAGCAGTTCTTC. This encodes CASSLGSRVPYNEQFF.

This clonotype has a count of ten or more. The chain has TRBV20-1 and TRBJ2-3, with TRBD1 as a possible D gene (7 bases). The CDR3 consists of 15 residues. The V gene's germline CDR1 is DFQATT and CDR2 SNEGSKA (reference sequence). The V end lost 6 bases, the J end lost 1 base, and 17 bases lay between the germline ends. The CDR3 here is CSAKQGGGGTDTQYF. The CDR3 DNA reads as TGCAGTGCGAAGCAGGGGGGCGGAGGCACAGATACGCAGTATTTT.

This clonotype was recorded a few times. The chain carries TRBV29-1 and TRBJ2-1; D is unresolved. The CDR3 consists of 13 residues. Germline assignment: CDR1 SQVTM and CDR2 ANQGSEA. Trimming took 3 bases from V and 6 from J, leaving 12 bases between them. The CDR3 spells CSVEPGTRNEQFF. The CDR3 bases are TGCAGCGTTGAGCCCGGCACACGCAATGAGCAGTTCTTC.

This clonotype showed up many times. The chain has TRBV7-9 and TRBJ1-1; no firm D call. The CDR3 has 13 residues. CDR1 is SEHNR, CDR2 FQNEAQ, per germline (reference sequence). V dropped 7 bases and J dropped 5 bases, with 14 bases sitting between them. CDR3 residues: CASIDTSGTEAFF. The CDR3, as DNA: TGTGCCAGCATAGACACCAGCGGGACTGAAGCTTTCTTT.

Ten or more counts support this clonotype. The chain joins TRBV5-1 to TRBJ2-6; D call uncertain. The V end lost 0 bases, the J end lost 3 bases, and 4 bases lay between the germline ends. The germline V gene has CDR1 SGHRS and CDR2 YFSETQ. This CDR3 spans 14 amino acids. The CDR3, as DNA: TGCGCCAGCAGCTTGGGAGGTGGGGCCAACGTCCTGACTTTC. It yields the protein CASSLGGGANVLTF.

This clonotype was detected ten times or more. This chain connects TRBV7-3 to TRBJ2-1; TRBD1 agrees at 10 bases. The CDR3 runs to 16 residues. The germline V gene encodes CDR1 SGHTA and CDR2 FQGTGA. With V trimmed by 4 bases and J by 7 bases, 10 bases remained unmatched. Here the CDR3 reads CASSSRQGAKLNEQFF. DNA of the CDR3: TGTGCCAGCAGCTCGCGACAGGGGGCAAAGTTGAATGAGCAGTTCTTC.

This chain links TRBV5-5 with TRBJ2-3; unclear D gene. The CDR3 is 13 residues long. V was shortened by 1 base and J by 2 bases, with 5 bases between the two germline ends. Germline lookup yields CDR1 SGHKS and CDR2 YYEKEE (reference sequence). The CDR3 bases are TGTGCCAGCAGCTTGAAATCCACAGATACGCAGTATTTT. This encodes CASSLKSTDTQYF.

For this clonotype: Given a much more abundant clone one base away, this may be a read error. The rearrangement links TRBV5-1 to TRBJ2-7; TRBD2 is a possible D gene (6 bases). CDR1 and CDR2 from the germline V gene are SGHRS and YFSETQ. Between the trimmed V and J ends, which lost 0 bases and 5 bases, there was a span of 18 bases. The CDR3 spans 16 residues. The CDR3 spells CASSLAPSRGGHEQYF. Here the CDR3 DNA reads TGCGCCAGCAGCTTGGCCCCTAGCCGGGGAGGCCACGAGCAGTACTTC. Full variable domain (rest looked up from reference TRBV5-1 and TRBJ2-7): KAGVTQTPRYLIKTRGQQVTLSCSPISGHRSVSWYQQTPGQGLQFLFEYFSETQRNKGNFPGRFSGRQFSNSRSEMNVSTLELGDSALYLCASSLAPSRGGHEQYFGPGTRLTVT.

This clonotype was counted many times. V and J are TRBV20-1 and TRBJ2-3; 8 bases are a match to TRBD1. The CDR3 consists of 14 residues. V was pared by 3 bases and J by 1 base, with 3 bases of the junction left unmatched. The germline gives CDR1 DFQATT, CDR2 SNEGSKA (reference sequence). The CDR3 reads CSARRGQGTDTQYF. The CDR3 DNA reads TGCAGTGCTAGGAGGGGACAGGGCACAGATACGCAGTATTTT.

In this sample, this clonotype turned up many times. The chain is built from TRBV12-3 or TRBV12-4 and TRBJ2-5; 8 bases agree with TRBD1. V was pared by 7 bases and J by 3 bases, with 4 bases of the junction left unmatched. The CDR3 extends over 13 amino acids. CDR3 DNA sequence: TGTGCCAGCACCGAGGACAGGGAAGAGACCCAGTACTTC. As protein: CASTEDREETQYF.

This clonotype was seen only a few times. A junction end diverges from the germline sequence, so it may reflect a read error. This CDR3 is CCASASWTPQPRKTQYF. For the CDR3, the DNA is TGCTGTGCTAGTGCGTCGTGGACTCCACAACCTCGGAAGACCCAGTACTTC. The rearrangement uses TRBV20-1 and TRBJ2-5; D is perhaps TRBD2 (5 bases). This CDR3 has 17 amino acids. Germline CDR1 DFQATT, CDR2 SNEGSKA (reference sequence).

This clonotype showed up many times. This chain joins TRBV10-3 and TRBJ2-5; D tentatively reads TRBD1 or TRBD2 (6 bases each). Trimming left V 4 bases short and J 0 bases short, with 9 bases between. Germline CDR1 reads ENHRY; CDR2 reads SYGVKD. The CDR3 extends over 14 amino acids. CDR3 protein: CAISGGGYQETQYF. The CDR3 bases are TGTGCCATCAGTGGAGGGGGGTACCAAGAGACCCAGTACTTC.

A note on this clonotype: A much more abundant neighbour one base away suggests this may be a read error. CDR3 residues: CASSSEGETQYF. The CDR3 DNA is TGTGCCAGCAGCTCGGAAGGGGAGACCCAGTACTTC. The V gene is TRBV5-4, the J gene TRBJ2-5; D gene uncertain. V lost 3 bases and J lost 5, with 8 bases in between. This CDR3 is 12 amino acids long. Germline assignment: CDR1 SGHNT and CDR2 YYREEE (reference sequence).

This clonotype was observed at least ten times. The chain joins TRBV11-2 to TRBJ2-3; D may be TRBD1 (5 bases). The germline V gene has CDR1 SGHAT and CDR2 FQNNGV. This CDR3 has 15 residues. V was shortened by 1 base and J by 2 bases, with 10 bases between the two germline ends. The CDR3 sequence is CASSLGTFVTDTQYF. The CDR3 DNA sequence: TGTGCCAGCAGCTTAGGGACATTTGTCACAGATACGCAGTATTTT.

This clonotype was recorded many times. The rearrangement links TRBV7-9 to TRBJ2-5; TRBD2 aligns across 11 bases. The trim removed 6 bases at V and 2 bases at J, leaving 8 bases unmatched. The CDR3 is 16 residues long. Germline V lookup: CDR1 SEHNR, CDR2 FQNEAQ (reference sequence). The CDR3 spells CASRTSGERGQETQYF. The CDR3 coding sequence is TGTGCCAGCAGGACTAGCGGGGAACGAGGTCAAGAGACCCAGTACTTC.